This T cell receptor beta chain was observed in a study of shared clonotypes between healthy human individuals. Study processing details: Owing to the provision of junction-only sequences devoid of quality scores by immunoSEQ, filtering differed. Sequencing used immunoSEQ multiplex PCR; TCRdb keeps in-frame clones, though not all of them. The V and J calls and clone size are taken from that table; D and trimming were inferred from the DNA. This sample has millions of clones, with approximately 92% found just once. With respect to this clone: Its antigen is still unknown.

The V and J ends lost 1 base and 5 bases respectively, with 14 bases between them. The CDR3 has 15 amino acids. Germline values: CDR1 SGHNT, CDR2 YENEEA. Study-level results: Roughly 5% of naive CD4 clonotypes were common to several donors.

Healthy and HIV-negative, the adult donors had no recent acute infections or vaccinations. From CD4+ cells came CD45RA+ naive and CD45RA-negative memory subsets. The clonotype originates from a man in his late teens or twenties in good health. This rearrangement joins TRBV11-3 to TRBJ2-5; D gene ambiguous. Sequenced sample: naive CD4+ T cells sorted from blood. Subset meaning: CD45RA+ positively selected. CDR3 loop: CASSLGSLDGETQYF. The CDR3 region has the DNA TGTGCCAGCAGCTTAGGGAGCTTGGACGGGGAGACCCAGTACTTC.